The source of this T cell receptor (beta chain) is a study of graft-versus-host responses after intestinal transplantation. Whole-study context: Tacrolimus plus steroids were given to all recipients for approximately 3 years, preceded by anti-thymocyte globulin induction.

Sequencing was performed with immunoSEQ multiplex PCR; in TCRdb, only in-frame clones are kept and a portion is missing. Altogether around 99,000 clones are present, 93% being singletons, with the ten largest covering roughly 2%. The CDR3 has 15 residues. Trimming took 4 bases from V and 5 from J; bases not matched to a gene: 8. CDR1 is SEHNR and CDR2 is FQNEAQ in the germline V gene (reference sequence). About this clone: Its target is unknown.

Study findings and constraints: Across patients carrying graft-donor T cell macrochimerism, allografts held high graft-versus-host to host-versus-graft clonal ratios.

The rearrangement uses TRBV7-9 and TRBJ2-5; TRBD1 matches 9 bases. Source: unstimulated CD8+ T cells sorted from spleen or lymph node cells, taken before intestinal transplant. The TCR originated in a human donor who received an intestinal transplant. As DNA, the CDR3 is TGTGCCAGCAGCTCGACAGGGGGAGTGTGGGAGACCCAGTACTTC. Translating gives CASSSTGGVWETQYF.